Listed below are T cell receptor beta chains from one sample, sequenced in a study of cytotoxic CD8 clonotypes in ibrutinib-treated CLL. Some clones are missing from TCRdb's copy, which holds only in-frame ones; the method was immunoSEQ multiplex PCR. Of 100,000 to 150,000 clones listed, 75% to 90% are singletons. The sample in question was PBMCs, obtained after 24 months of ibrutinib treatment. These TCRs come from a human donor with chronic lymphocytic leukemia. Both conserved end residues are part of each CDR3. Fields, in order: J gene, D gene, CDR3 length, V gene, clone size, CDR3 protein, CDR3 DNA. D genes are given only for firm matches. Expanded clones are given a class, and other clones once, few, many or no size at all.

TRBJ2-7 | . | 14 | TRBV5-4 | . | CASSLVPFNYEQYF | TGTGCCAGCAGCTTGGTCCCATTCAACTACGAGCAGTACTTC
TRBJ2-6 | . | 15 | TRBV5-1 | . | CASRDYKTGANVLTF | TGCGCCAGCAGGGATTACAAAACTGGGGCCAACGTCCTGACTTTC
TRBJ1-2 | . | 15 | TRBV28 | once | CASSPGGNGLNGYTF | TGTGCCAGCAGTCCGGGGGGGAACGGGCTGAATGGCTACACCTTC
TRBJ2-5 | . | 14 | TRBV2 | . | CASGVRLGVETQYF | TGTGCCAGCGGGGTCCGGCTTGGCGTAGAGACCCAGTACTTC
TRBJ2-7 | . | 13 | TRBV5-6 | . | CASSLVAAYEQYF | TGTGCCAGCAGCTTGGTTGCAGCCTACGAGCAGTACTTC
TRBJ1-1 | . | 12 | TRBV7-9 | . | CASSLDRAEAFF | TGTGCCAGCAGCTTAGACAGGGCTGAAGCTTTCTTT
TRBJ2-7 | . | 15 | TRBV7-2 | . | CASSIRDSGVREQYF | TGTGCCAGCAGCATCCGGGACTCTGGGGTCCGAGAGCAGTACTTC
TRBJ2-5 | . | 13 | TRBV7-6 | . | CASSSTRRETQYF | TGTGCCAGCAGCTCCACTCGTCGGGAGACCCAGTACTTC
TRBJ2-7 | . | 17 | TRBV18 | . | CASSPPSYFPRNYEQYF | TGTGCCAGCTCACCACCGAGCTACTTCCCCCGTAACTACGAGCAGTACTTC
TRBJ1-6 | . | 14 | TRBV7-9 | . | CASSLGNYNSPLHF | TGTGCCAGCAGCTTGGGAAACTATAATTCACCCCTCCACTTT
TRBJ2-7 | TRBD2 | 15 | TRBV28 | . | CASSPPGGQRYEQYF | TGTGCCAGCAGCCCCCCGGGGGGGCAAAGGTACGAGCAGTACTTC
TRBJ1-5 | . | 12 | TRBV2 | few | CASGQPNQPQHF | TGTGCCAGCGGGCAGCCCAATCAGCCCCAGCATTTT
TRBJ2-3 | . | 16 | TRBV7-2 | . | CASSAASGYSTDTQYF | TGTGCCAGCAGCGCCGCATCGGGGTATAGCACAGATACGCAGTATTTT
TRBJ2-4 | . | 17 | TRBV10-3 | . | CAISDGQTYLAKNIQYF | TGTGCCATCAGTGATGGACAGACTTATCTAGCCAAAAACATTCAGTACTTC
TRBJ2-7 | . | 15 | TRBV28 | . | CASSSQGGAGYEQYF | TGTGCCAGCAGTTCCCAGGGGGGGGCTGGGTACGAGCAGTACTTC
TRBJ2-5 | . | 16 | TRBV28 | . | CASSLEWLGGQETQYF | TGTGCCAGCAGTTTGGAATGGCTGGGGGGCCAAGAGACCCAGTACTTC
TRBJ2-1 | . | 15 | TRBV27 | once | CASSLCEEGHNEQFF | TGTGCCAGCAGTTTATGCGAGGAGGGCCACAATGAGCAGTTCTTC